Following are 5 T cell receptor beta chains from one sample sequenced in a study of T cell changes during pregnancy in multiple sclerosis. Method: immunoSEQ multiplex PCR; TCRdb's copy keeps in-frame clones and lacks some. In the table there are roughly 42,000 clones, 80% to 90% of which are singletons. The input for sequencing was CD4+ T cells from peripheral blood mononuclear cells, taken in the first trimester of pregnancy. The receptors originated from a female donor with multiple sclerosis, enrolled in a pregnancy study.

V gene TRBV7-2 combines with J gene TRBJ2-7; D may be TRBD1 (5 bases). The CDR3 has 16 amino acids. Germline values: CDR1 SGHTA, CDR2 FQGNSA. V lost 5 bases, J lost 3 bases, and 20 bases lay in between. CDR3 DNA: TGTGCCAGCAGCCCCGGCGCAGGGTTCGGTCTCTACGAGCAGTACTTC. It is translated as CASSPGAGFGLYEQYF.

The chain joins TRBV6-1 to TRBJ2-2, with 9 bases lining up with TRBD1. Germline V gene lookup returns CDR1 MNHNS and CDR2 SASEGT. J gave up 3 bases and V 6 bases, and 5 bases lay outside the gene matches. This CDR3 region has 15 residues. The CDR3 DNA reads TGTGCCAGCAGCCCGACAGGGGGTGACACCGGGGAGCTGTTTTTT. This encodes CASSPTGGDTGELFF.

V is TRBV7-8 and J is TRBJ1-5; TRBD1 agrees at 8 bases. The CDR3 consists of 19 residues. Germline loops: CDR1 SGHVS, CDR2 FQNEAQ. V shed 4 bases and J 2 bases; nucleotides not matched to a gene: 16. The CDR3 spells CASSWAAGRGLGGNQPQHF. CDR3 sequence (DNA): TGTGCCAGCAGCTGGGCAGCGGGCAGGGGGCTTGGAGGCAATCAGCCCCAGCATTTT.

V is TRBV6-5 and J is TRBJ2-7, with 9 positions matching TRBD2. Trimming removed 8 bases from V and 3 bases from J; junction bases left unmatched: 8. CDR1 and CDR2 (germline): MNHEY, SVGAGI. The CDR3 spans 14 residues. CDR3 protein: CASARSSGNYEQYF. The CDR3 DNA is TGTGCCAGCGCCAGGTCTAGCGGGAACTACGAGCAGTACTTC.

The J gene is TRBJ2-1, the V gene TRBV6-6; tentative D call: TRBD2 (5 bases). CDR3 length: 14 residues. Trimming shortened V by 6 bases and J by 4 bases, and 13 bases separated the two germline ends. Germline V gene sequence: CDR1 MNHNY, CDR2 SVGAGI (reference sequence). In DNA form, the CDR3 reads TGTGCCAGCAGCACTGGTAGCGATTACAATGAGCAGTTCTTC. It encodes CASSTGSDYNEQFF.